A single sample gave rise to the 21 T cell receptor beta chains below, sequenced in a study of cytomegalovirus exposure and HLA in healthy donors. This PCR relied on a set of 60 Vbeta primers and 13 Jbeta primers. TCRdb keeps only in-frame clones here, not all; method: immunoSEQ multiplex PCR. The repertoire holds fewer than 250,000 clones, with over 75% as singletons. Input material: PBMCs. Source of these receptors: a girl under 10 years old in good health and CMV-seronegative.

The rearrangement uses TRBV19 and TRBJ1-5; the D gene is possibly TRBD1 (5 bases). The V end was cut by 11 bases, the J end by 7 bases, with 9 bases between. There are 10 residues in the CDR3. Germline V gives CDR1 LNHDA, CDR2 SQIVND (reference sequence). The CDR3 sequence: CARGLQPQHF. CDR3 coding DNA: TGTGCCCGGGGACTCCAGCCCCAGCATTTT.

Only a few counts were recorded for this clone. V usage is TRBV16 and J usage is TRBJ1-2; D ambiguous. Germline V gene data show CDR1 as KGHSY and CDR2 as FQNENV. V lost 3 bases to trimming and J lost 4 bases, with 15 bases between them. CDR3 size: 15 residues. The CDR3 here is CASSHLSGLSYGYTF. The DNA of the CDR3 is TGTGCCAGCAGCCATCTATCTGGGCTGAGCTATGGCTACACCTTC. Based on the CDR3 plus reference TRBV16 and TRBJ1-2, the full variable domain is GEEVAQTPKHLVRGEGQKAKLYCAPIKGHSYVFWYQQVLKNEFKFLISFQNENVFDETGMPKERFSAKCLPNSPCSLEIQATKLEDSAVYFCASSHLSGLSYGYTFGSGTRLTVV.

The rearrangement joins TRBV6-5 to TRBJ2-4; perhaps TRBD1 as D (5 bases). Trimming stripped 6 bases from V and 6 bases from J, with 9 bases between. The CDR3 consists of 12 residues. Germline-derived CDR1 and CDR2 are MNHEY and SVGAGI. The CDR3 DNA follows: TGTGCCAGCAGGGGGCTCGGAAACATTCAGTACTTC. This translates into CASRGLGNIQYF.

In its sample, this clone was seen once. The chain employs TRBV6-5 and TRBJ1-5; TRBD1 might be the D (6 bases). CDR1 and CDR2 from the germline V gene are MNHEY and SVGAGI. The CDR3 sequence is 15 residues long. V gave up 5 bases and J gave up 6 bases, with 17 bases separating them. CDR3 DNA sequence: TGTGCCAGCAGTCCCAATTCAGGGGAGGGTCAGCCCCAGCATTTT. Amino acids: CASSPNSGEGQPQHF.

This sequence joins TRBV9 and TRBJ2-7; 8 bases agree with TRBD1. The ends lost 2 bases at V and 5 bases at J; junction bases unmatched: 9. Germline-derived CDR1 and CDR2 are SGDLS and YYNGEE. This CDR3 has 15 amino acids. This chain's CDR3 is CASSVLSGGAHEQYF. DNA of the CDR3: TGTGCCAGCAGCGTGTTATCAGGGGGCGCTCACGAGCAGTACTTC.

J is TRBJ1-3 and V is TRBV4-2; 7 bases are shared with TRBD1. V gave up 8 bases and J gave up 3 bases; unmatched junction bases: 10. CDR3 length equals 15 residues. Germline V gives CDR1 LGHNA, CDR2 YNFKEQ. As DNA, the CDR3 is TGTGCCAGCGGACGACAGGGCTTGGATGGAAACACCATATATTTT. It specifies CASGRQGLDGNTIYF.

V and J are TRBV15 and TRBJ2-3; 10 nucleotides align to TRBD1. CDR3 length: 16 residues. J was trimmed by 2 bases and V by 2 bases; bases with no gene match: 4. Looked up from germline, CDR1 is LNHNV and CDR2 is YYDKDF (reference sequence). The CDR3 loop reads CATSRPGQGSTDTQYF. The CDR3 bases are TGTGCCACCAGCAGACCGGGACAGGGGTCCACAGATACGCAGTATTTT.

This chain joins TRBV4-2 and TRBJ2-7; 8 bases match TRBD2. CDR3 length equals 16 residues. Germline V gives CDR1 LGHNA, CDR2 YNFKEQ. V shed 0 bases, J shed 3 bases, and the junction held 7 bases outside the gene matches. The CDR3 is CASSQDPAGVSYEQYF. In DNA, the CDR3 is TGTGCCAGCAGCCAAGATCCAGCGGGAGTTAGCTACGAGCAGTACTTC.

The chain couples TRBV9 to TRBJ2-3, with 8 nucleotides matching TRBD2. The CDR3 extends over 15 amino acids. V lost 1 base to trimming and J lost 4 bases; unmatched junction nucleotides: 5. CDR1 SGDLS and CDR2 YYNGEE come from the germline V gene. In nucleotides, the CDR3 is TGTGCCAGCAGCGTATTCGGACTAGCAGCAGATACGCAGTATTTT. Its translation: CASSVFGLAADTQYF.

This sequence joins TRBV25-1 and TRBJ2-5, with 8 bases matching TRBD2. After removal of 2 bases from V and 5 bases from J, the junction contained 10 bases not matched to a gene. There are 16 residues in the CDR3. The germline V gene encodes CDR1 MGHDK and CDR2 SYGVNS. The CDR3 nucleotides are TGTGCCAGCAGTGAACGGGAGGGCCAGCCGTGGGAGACCCAGTACTTC. Its protein product is CASSEREGQPWETQYF.

This clone has just a few counts. The chain combines TRBV2 with TRBJ1-1; D unclear. CDR1 and CDR2 from the germline V gene are SNHLY and FYNNEI. CDR3 length equals 13 residues. Deletions cut 3 bases from V and 1 base from J, with 6 bases between. The CDR3 sequence: CASSDRWNTEAFF. CDR3 sequence (DNA): TGTGCCAGCAGTGACAGATGGAACACTGAAGCTTTCTTT.

V and J are TRBV2 and TRBJ1-1; 7 nucleotides match TRBD1. The CDR3 is 13 amino acids. The junction had 7 bases not matched to a gene; V was cut back by 6 bases and J by 6 bases. Germline V gives CDR1 SNHLY, CDR2 FYNNEI. CDR3 in amino acids: CASSLTGVSEAFF. The CDR3, as DNA: TGTGCCAGCAGCCTAACAGGGGTATCTGAAGCTTTCTTT.

The rearrangement uses TRBV29-1 and TRBJ1-4; D is perhaps TRBD1 (5 bases). The CDR3 has 13 residues. Trimming removed 5 bases from V and 6 bases from J, with 13 bases in between. Germline-derived CDR1 and CDR2 are SQVTM and ANQGSEA. The CDR3 DNA is TGCAGCGTTATGAGCAGGGTGGATGAAAAACTGTTTTTT. Translated: CSVMSRVDEKLFF.

The rearrangement uses TRBV30 and TRBJ2-7; no firm D call. V was cut by 0 bases and J by 0 bases, with 9 bases left in between. The CDR3 runs to 14 residues. CDR1 GTSNPN and CDR2 SVGIG come from the germline V gene (reference sequence). The CDR3 loop reads CAWSVPVRSYEQYF. In nucleotides, the CDR3 is TGTGCCTGGAGTGTACCCGTGCGCTCCTACGAGCAGTACTTC.

J is TRBJ1-1 and V is TRBV19; no firm D call. Germline values: CDR1 LNHDA, CDR2 SQIVND (reference sequence). The CDR3 loop spans 17 amino acids. Trimming shortened V by 7 bases and J by 0 bases, and 21 bases separated the two germline ends. In DNA form, the CDR3 reads TGTGCCAGTACCCCACCTGGAGCCCAGAGTATGAACACTGAAGCTTTCTTT. As protein: CASTPPGAQSMNTEAFF.

The V gene is TRBV6-5, the J gene TRBJ1-1, with TRBD1 as a possible D gene (6 bases). The germline CDR1 and CDR2 sequences are MNHEY and SVGAGI. The CDR3 consists of 15 residues. Trimming removed 0 bases from V and 5 bases from J, with 13 bases in between. CDR3 region: CASSYSAGGWTEAFF. The DNA of the CDR3 is TGTGCCAGCAGTTACTCAGCGGGGGGCTGGACTGAAGCTTTCTTT.

This chain joins TRBV20-1 and TRBJ2-3, with D uncertain. The CDR3 totals 11 residues. The V end lost 5 bases, the J end lost 6 bases, and 9 bases lay between the germline ends. Germline lookup yields CDR1 DFQATT and CDR2 SNEGSKA (reference sequence). This chain's CDR3 is CSAVHLDTQYF. Here the CDR3 DNA reads TGCAGTGCTGTTCATTTGGATACGCAGTATTTT.

This clone was seen just once. The gene calls are TRBV6-5 and TRBJ1-5; weak D call: TRBD1 (5 bases). CDR1 is MNHEY, CDR2 SVGAGI, per germline. The CDR3 is 14 residues long. With 6 bases removed from V and 7 bases from J, the gap between germline ends came to 16 bases. The CDR3 spells CASSLTGGRQPQHF. The DNA of the CDR3 is TGTGCCAGCAGCCTGACCGGGGGGAGACAGCCCCAGCATTTT.

This chain links TRBV18 with TRBJ2-3; possible D gene TRBD1, 7 bases. The CDR3 totals 15 residues. From germline, CDR1 is KGHSH and CDR2 LQKENI. Trimming stripped 4 bases from V and 5 bases from J, with 16 bases between. The CDR3 region has the DNA TGTGCCAGCTCACGCGGGACAGACTGGCAAGATACGCAGTATTTT. Its protein is CASSRGTDWQDTQYF.

The gene calls are TRBV12-5 and TRBJ1-2, with unresolved D. The germline CDR1 and CDR2 sequences are LGHNT and FRNRAP. CDR3 length equals 13 residues. V was cut by 0 bases and J by 4 bases, with 6 bases left in between. In nucleotides, the CDR3 is TGTGCTAGTGGTTTGGTACAAACCTATGGCTACACCTTC. It encodes CASGLVQTYGYTF.

The rearrangement uses TRBV5-6 and TRBJ2-7; perhaps TRBD1 as D (6 bases). There are 14 residues in the CDR3. Germline CDR1 reads SGHDT; CDR2 reads YYEEEE. V gave up 2 bases and J gave up 3 bases, with 12 bases separating them. CDR3 sequence reads: CASSFRGGIYEQYF. The CDR3 DNA is TGTGCCAGCAGCTTTAGAGGGGGTATCTACGAGCAGTACTTC.